This entry concerns a single T cell receptor beta chain. Participant ages covered roughly 18 to 89 years across 20 to 25 US areas. Two negative PCRs, clearance, or symptom resolution characterized the recovered Cohort 3 donors. The sample originates from a study of blood T cell repertoires in COVID-19. Study information: Sources were T cells, B-cell-depleted T cells, or PBMCs; the material itself was cDNA or gDNA.

Authors' processing steps: Nucleated cell counts were estimated from reference gene primer amplification. This table comes from immunoSEQ multiplex PCR, and its TCRdb copy is limited to in-frame clones, with some not included. V and J calls and clone size are copied from that table; D and trimming were computed from the DNA. The sample has 120,000 or so clones; roughly 84% are singletons. The V and J ends lost 3 bases and 6 bases, in that order; junction bases with no gene match: 12. The germline CDR1 and CDR2 sequences are MGHRA and YSYEKL. This CDR3 spans 19 amino acids. V is TRBV4-1 and J is TRBJ2-2, with 14 bases that match TRBD2. The source of this sequence is a woman aged 25-40 years who had recovered from COVID-19. The sequenced material came from PBMCs or T cells enriched from blood (not recorded which). The CDR3 bases are TGCGCCAGCAGCCACCCAGCCGGGACTAGCGGGAGAGGGGCCGGGGAGCTGTTTTTT. Residues: CASSHPAGTSGRGAGELFF.